Given below is one T cell receptor beta chain in context. Other DNA sequences in this specimen translate into the identical CDR3. The record originates from a study of shared T cell receptors in the human thymus. Clones were read by immunoSEQ multiplex PCR, and TCRdb kept only the in-frame ones, dropping some. The data hold 500,000 to 550,000 clones, with 75% to 80% observed a single time. With 0 bases removed from V and 2 bases from J, the gap between germline ends came to 11 bases. The length of the CDR3 is 15 residues. Germline-derived CDR1 and CDR2 are SGHRS and YFSETQ. The data were also submitted as part of a second study, on human thymus T cells. As that study records: The donor group consisted of healthy Finnish infants who were having corrective surgery for congenital heart defects. From resections taken during corrective heart surgery, the thymus tissue was obtained.

This TCR was recovered from a boy under three years old with a congenital heart defect. The specimen was thymocytes. This rearrangement joins TRBV5-1 to TRBJ2-5; a possible D gene is TRBD2 (6 bases). The CDR3 protein is CASSLVLAPQETQYF. The CDR3, as DNA: TGCGCCAGCAGCTTGGTACTAGCCCCACAAGAGACCCAGTACTTC.